This TCR gamma chain stems from a study of Vγ9Vδ2 T cells in congenital toxoplasmosis (dated by TCRdb to the early 2020s). Context from the whole study: IgG, IgM and IgA serology, Western blot and an in-house interferon-gamma release assay were used to diagnose congenital toxoplasmosis. The study compared gamma and delta chain CDR3 repertoires of sorted blood gammadelta T cells between congenitally T. gondii-infected and uninfected infants. Repertoires were sequenced from infants at 2 months after birth and at 1 year of age. TCR sequencing covered about 5 infected and roughly 11 uninfected infants at 2 months, plus 3 infected and 4 uninfected infants at 1 year. The investigation overall reported the following: Compared with uninfected infants, infected infants at 2 months appeared to have fewer N additions in their TRGV9 and TRDV2 CDR3s, and this was especially true for TRDV2-TRDJ1 sequences. In approximately 2-month-old infants, germline-encoded fetal-type TRDV2 CDR3 sequences seemed to be more common in infected than in uninfected infants, which suggests a footprint of in utero expansion. A public TRGV9 clonotype was highly prevalent in both infected and uninfected infants. Two months was the earliest age with enough suitable sample material for TCR repertoire analysis, so newborn repertoires were not sequenced. The repertoire differences between infected and uninfected infants were less clear at 1 year of age than at 2 months.

Per the germline V gene, VENAVY is the CDR1 and YDSYNSRV is the CDR2. Trimming takes 1 base off V and 0 bases off J; junction bases not matched to a gene: 3. Taken from cysteine to phenylalanine, the CDR3 has 14 residues. The kept DNA is CDR3 alone, 42 bases in frame from the first base. Mothers of both infected and uninfected infants received the same treatment, using spiramycin and/or pyrimethamine plus sulfadiazine plus folinic acid. Every infant, whether infected or uninfected, was delivered at term, after more than 37 weeks of gestation. About 0.95 mL of blood was turned into PBMCs through Lymphoprep gradient centrifugation, and the PBMCs were then cryopreserved in liquid nitrogen and sent to Belgium. After thawing, PBMCs were labeled with Zombie NIR viability dye and stained with CD3, TCR gammadelta, Vgamma9 and Vdelta2 antibodies. CD3+ TCRgammadelta+ T cells were sorted on a FACSAria III with a mean purity of about 98%. For each sample, the RNeasy Micro Kit was used to isolate RNA from some 10,000 sorted gammadelta T cells. The study infants had mothers who were enrolled with primary T. gondii infection during pregnancy. Peripheral blood was collected from the infants at an outpatient microbiology and virology center in Pavia, Italy.

By its share of the sample, this clone is large (0.1 to 1%). Its antigen is still unknown. The record has no base qualities; no much larger clone is one base away. Template-switch reverse transcription with SuperScript II was used to generate cDNA, with TRGC- and TRDC-specific primers combined in a single tube. The TRGC primer was designed so that it binds both the TRGC1 and the TRGC2 constant genes. The KAPA Real-Time Library Amplification Kit was used to amplify TRG and TRD, and AMPure XP beads were used for purification between steps. Index PCR with the Nextera XT Index Kit was used to attach the Illumina sequencing adapters. TRG and TRD amplicons were sequenced on an Illumina MiSeq with the V2 300 kit, giving 150 bp paired-end reads. Regarding the original processing steps: Before further analysis, read quality was checked using FastQC version 0.11.8. Reads were mapped to GenBank TRG or TRD reference genes, and MiXCR version 3.0.3 was used to assemble CDR3 sequences. Default MiXCR settings were used, apart from assembling TRDD gene segments from 3 instead of 5 consecutive nucleotides. VDJtools version 1.2.1 calculated N additions, CDR3 length, J segment length and clonotype sharing between samples. Out-of-frame CDR3 sequences and those containing stop codons were excluded from analysis. The overlap of infant repertoires with previously published Vgamma9Vdelta2 repertoires from fetal, cord blood and adult blood was compared. Clone calls in TCRdb were regenerated from the public reads with CATT, after which identical DNA sequences shared one row. TCRdb's processing, not the authors', yielded these V and J calls. The sample yields over a hundred gamma-chain clones; approximately 2% were counted once. The top ten constitute 65% to 75% of the sample.

The sequencing input was gamma-delta T cells from blood. This clonotype was obtained from a child younger than 10 born to a mother with Toxoplasma gondii infection during pregnancy, either congenitally infected or uninfected (not recorded which). The chain couples TRGV8 to TRGJ1 or TRGJ2. CDR3 sequence: CATWDSPNYYKKLF. The DNA is as follows: TGTGCCACCTGGGATAGCCCGAATTATTATAAGAAACTCTTT.